Below, 13 T cell receptor beta chains from the same sample are listed, as sequenced in a study of blood T cell repertoires in COVID-19 (TCRdb year 2020). Library creation used the immunoSEQ multiplex PCR assay. Imported from immuneACCESS, the table was reduced by TCRdb to in-frame sequences with V and J called. These copies leave out some clones; in studies compared against another copy, an unresolved V gene accounts for under half, and the cause of the remainder is not known. The sample records approximately 35,000 clones, 65% to 90% of which are singletons. About 6.1% of the sample rests with the top ten. Sample: peripheral blood. The receptor source for this set is a man in his sixties with active COVID-19.

The V and J genes are TRBV12-3 or TRBV12-4 and TRBJ2-3; D remains unclear. This CDR3 spans 12 amino acids. Trimming cost V 6 bases and J 8 bases, with 12 bases left between them. CDR3 DNA sequence: TGTGCCAGCAGGGCGGCTCTACCTACGCAGTATTTT. Residues: CASRAALPTQYF.

The sample holds one count of this clone. J is TRBJ1-5 and V is TRBV28; D is unresolved. Trimming stripped 10 bases from V and 3 bases from J, with 16 bases between. In germline, CDR1 is MDHEN, CDR2 SYDVKM. The CDR3 runs 14 residues. The CDR3 spells CAIVPLSSNQPQHF. The CDR3 bases are TGTGCCATCGTCCCCTTGAGCTCCAATCAGCCCCAGCATTTT. Using reference TRBV28 and TRBJ1-5 for the parts outside the CDR3, the full variable domain is DVKVTQSSRYLVKRTGEKVFLECVQDMDHENMFWYRQDPGLGLRLIYFSYDVKMKEKGDIPEGYSVSREKKERFSLILESASTNQTSMYLCAIVPLSSNQPQHFGDGTRLSIL.

The chain links TRBV4-2 to TRBJ2-5; 11 bases are shared with TRBD2. The CDR3 is 16 amino acids. The germline CDR1 and CDR2 sequences are LGHNA and YNFKEQ. V shed 4 bases and J 1 base; nucleotides not matched to a gene: 5. CDR3 sequence (DNA): TGTGCCAGCAGCCGGGGGACTAGCGGATTCCAAGAGACCCAGTACTTC. Translating it yields CASSRGTSGFQETQYF.

The J gene is TRBJ2-3, the V gene TRBV6-4; D gene uncertain. The length of the CDR3 is 15 residues. Germline V gives CDR1 MRHNA, CDR2 SNTAGT. The V gene lost 3 bases and the J gene lost 0 bases, with 10 bases spanning the gap. CDR3 sequence (DNA): TGTGCCAGCAGTGAGACACCAGATAGCACAGATACGCAGTATTTT. As protein: CASSETPDSTDTQYF.

V is TRBV19 and J is TRBJ2-1; the match to TRBD2 covers 8 bases. Germline values: CDR1 LNHDA, CDR2 SQIVND (reference sequence). The CDR3 has 13 residues. J gave up 6 bases and V 7 bases, and 5 bases lay outside the gene matches. The CDR3 DNA reads as TGTGCCAGTATTCGGACTAGCTCCAATGAGCAGTTCTTC. It is translated as CASIRTSSNEQFF.

In its sample, this clone was seen a few times. The gene calls are TRBV4-2 and TRBJ1-5; no definite D call. The CDR3 runs to 17 residues. CDR1 and CDR2 from the germline V gene are LGHNA and YNFKEQ. Trimming removed 4 bases at V and 0 bases at J, with 16 bases between. CDR3 in DNA: TGTGCCAGCAGCCTAGACCCCCAGGCAAGTAGCAATCAGCCCCAGCATTTT. Encoded protein: CASSLDPQASSNQPQHF.

This clone was found once. This chain uses TRBV9 with TRBJ2-7; D remains ambiguous. The CDR3 is 13 amino acids. The V end lost 0 bases, the J end lost 4 bases, and 8 bases lay between the germline ends. The germline CDR1 and CDR2 sequences are SGDLS and YYNGEE. The CDR3 DNA reads as TGTGCCAGCAGCGTAGGACCCAGGTACGAGCAGTACTTC. Protein: CASSVGPRYEQYF.

The V gene is TRBV18, the J gene TRBJ2-7; 7 bases fit TRBD1. In germline, CDR1 is KGHSH, CDR2 LQKENI. Trimming removed 6 bases from V and 4 bases from J; junction bases left unmatched: 6. The CDR3 spans 13 residues. CDR3 region: CASSSGQPYEQYF. CDR3 in DNA: TGTGCCAGCTCGTCGGGACAGCCATACGAGCAGTACTTC.

The chain couples TRBV5-4 to TRBJ1-1; D unresolved. The germline CDR1 and CDR2 sequences are SGHNT and YYREEE (reference sequence). V was pared by 2 bases and J by 3 bases, with 5 bases between. The CDR3 has 12 amino acids. The CDR3 DNA is TGTGCCAGCAGCTTCCCATACACTGAAGCTTTCTTT. The encoded protein is CASSFPYTEAFF.

V usage is TRBV5-6 and J usage is TRBJ2-7, with 8 bases identical to TRBD1. The CDR3 consists of 15 residues. Germline CDR1 reads SGHDT; CDR2 reads YYEEEE. V shed 1 base, J shed 5 bases, and the junction held 8 bases outside the gene matches. In DNA form, the CDR3 reads TGTGCCAGCAGCTTGCGTTTTACAGGGGGGAACGAGCAGTACTTC. It specifies CASSLRFTGGNEQYF.

The rearrangement joins TRBV13 to TRBJ2-2; TRBD2 matches at 8 bases. CDR3 length: 16 residues. The V gene's germline CDR1 is PRHDT and CDR2 FYEKMQ (reference sequence). The junction had 12 bases not matched to a gene; V was cut back by 5 bases and J by 7 bases. CDR3 sequence reads: CASSRYNSGKGGELFF. The CDR3 nucleotides read TGTGCCAGCAGCCGTTACAATAGCGGGAAGGGCGGGGAGCTGTTTTTT.

The CDR3 loop reads CASLTDETGELFF. The CDR3, as DNA: TGTGCCAGTCTAACAGATGAGACCGGGGAGCTGTTTTTT. This chain joins TRBV19 and TRBJ2-2, with no clear D. Trimming took off 8 bases at V and 5 bases at J, with 12 bases between the two ends. CDR1 is LNHDA, CDR2 SQIVND, per germline (reference sequence). CDR3 length: 13 amino acids.

The CDR3 protein is CASQGQYNSPLHF. CDR3 DNA: TGTGCCAGCCAAGGACAGTATAATTCACCCCTCCACTTT. The genes are TRBV19 and TRBJ1-6, with a tentative D call TRBD1 (6 bases). Germline V CDR1 and CDR2: LNHDA, SQIVND (reference sequence). The CDR3 has 13 amino acids. V dropped 9 bases and J dropped 4 bases, with 10 bases sitting between them.